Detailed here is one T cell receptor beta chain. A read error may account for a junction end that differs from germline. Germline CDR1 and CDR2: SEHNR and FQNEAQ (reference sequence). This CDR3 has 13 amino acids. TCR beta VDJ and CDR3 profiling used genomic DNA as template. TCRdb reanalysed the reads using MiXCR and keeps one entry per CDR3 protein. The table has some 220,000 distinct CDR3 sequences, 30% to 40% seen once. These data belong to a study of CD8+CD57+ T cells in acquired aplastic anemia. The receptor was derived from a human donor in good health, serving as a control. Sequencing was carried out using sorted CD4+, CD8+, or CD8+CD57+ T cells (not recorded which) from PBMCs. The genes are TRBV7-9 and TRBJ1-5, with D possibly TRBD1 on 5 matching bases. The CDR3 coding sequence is TGTGCCAACAGTCCGACCGCAGGGTGGCTTCTGGATTTT. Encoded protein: CANSPTAGWLLDF.